This is a list of T cell receptor beta chains from one sample in a study of beta chain features in type 1 diabetes. Assay: immunoSEQ multiplex PCR; the TCRdb copy retains only in-frame clones and omits some. The sample holds hundreds of thousands of clones, roughly 13% seen once. Sequencing was done on a sample of naive CD4+ T cells from blood. The source is a man between 18 and 29 years old with type 1 diabetes. CDR3s include the opening cysteine and the closing phenylalanine or tryptophan. The D gene is left open where the match is weak. Clone size, where shown, is once, few, many, or a class for clones that have expanded.

V	J	size	D	CDR3	DNA
TRBV9	TRBJ1-1	few	-	CASSADTQPWTAKAFF	TGTGCCAGCAGCGCCGATACCCAGCCGTGGACAGCGAAAGCTTTCTTT
TRBV18	TRBJ2-5	-	TRBD1	CASSPRQGQETQYF	TGTGCCAGCTCACCTCGACAGGGACAAGAGACCCAGTACTTC
TRBV5-1	TRBJ2-1	-	TRBD1	CASSSTGGGYNEQFF	TGCGCCAGCAGCTCTACAGGGGGCGGCTACAATGAGCAGTTCTTC
TRBV30	TRBJ1-1	few	TRBD1	CAWRTGEGEAFF	TGTGCCTGGAGAACAGGGGAAGGTGAAGCTTTCTTT
TRBV7-3	TRBJ1-1	-	-	CASSPQGGRHTEAFF	TGTGCCAGCAGCCCACAAGGGGGGCGGCACACTGAAGCTTTCTTT
TRBV19	TRBJ1-1	-	-	CASSRAGAEGTEAFF	TGTGCCAGTAGTAGGGCAGGGGCCGAGGGGACTGAAGCTTTCTTT
TRBV5-1	TRBJ2-5	-	TRBD2	CASSIPSGGDQETQYF	TGCGCCAGCAGCATCCCTAGCGGAGGGGACCAAGAGACCCAGTACTTC
TRBV7-9	TRBJ1-4	few	-	CASRDRDLAEKLFF	TGTGCCAGCAGGGACCGGGACTTGGCGGAAAAACTGTTTTTT
TRBV14	TRBJ2-1	few	TRBD2	CASSQGAFSGIYNEQFF	TGTGCCAGCAGCCAAGGGGCCTTTAGCGGGATATACAATGAGCAGTTCTTC
TRBV27	TRBJ1-2	few	-	CASSFWDLEDYGYTF	TGTGCCAGCAGTTTTTGGGACCTCGAGGACTATGGCTACACCTTC
TRBV7-9	TRBJ1-4	-	-	CASRPTWPGVEKLFF	TGTGCCAGCAGACCCACCTGGCCAGGGGTCGAAAAACTGTTTTTT
TRBV2	TRBJ2-5	few	-	CASRSGTSQETQYF	TGTGCCAGCAGATCCGGGACTTCACAAGAGACCCAGTACTTC
TRBV7-9	TRBJ2-7	many	-	CASSSVGWDEQYF	TGTGCCAGCAGCTCTGTGGGCTGGGACGAGCAGTACTTC
TRBV7-8	TRBJ2-1	few	-	CASSLGISNEQFF	TGTGCCAGCAGCTTAGGAATATCCAATGAGCAGTTCTTC
TRBV7-9	TRBJ1-2	-	-	CASSLGRDYGYTF	TGTGCCAGCAGCTTAGGCAGGGACTATGGCTACACCTTC
TRBV14	TRBJ1-5	few	-	CASSLTLSSPQHF	TGTGCCAGCAGCCTCACACTTTCCAGTCCCCAGCATTTT
TRBV18	TRBJ1-4	few	TRBD1	CASSRTGVRLFF	TGTGCCAGCTCGCGCACAGGGGTTCGACTGTTTTTT
TRBV4-3	TRBJ1-2	few	TRBD1	CASSGTGGVYGYTF	TGCGCCAGCAGCGGTACAGGGGGAGTCTATGGCTACACCTTC
TRBV10-3	TRBJ2-5	-	-	CAIGEVQETQYF	TGTGCCATCGGGGAAGTCCAAGAGACCCAGTACTTC
TRBV7-9	TRBJ2-7	-	-	CASSSPGYEQYF	TGTGCCAGCAGCTCCCCGGGATACGAGCAGTACTTC
TRBV7-6	TRBJ2-5	-	TRBD2	CASSHTSGGPQETQYF	TGTGCCAGCAGCCATACGAGCGGGGGGCCCCAAGAGACCCAGTACTTC
TRBV7-2	TRBJ2-7	few	-	CASSSQGPYEQYF	TGTGCCAGCAGCAGTCAGGGGCCCTACGAGCAGTACTTC
TRBV4-1	TRBJ2-5	few	TRBD2	CASSQGMRTSSQETQYF	TGCGCCAGCAGCCAAGGGATGAGGACTAGCAGCCAAGAGACCCAGTACTTC
TRBV7-2	TRBJ1-6	-	-	CASSSPVGNSPLHF	TGTGCCAGCAGCTCACCTGTGGGGAATTCACCCCTCCACTTT
TRBV28	TRBJ2-2	-	TRBD1	CASSLVKGLDRETYTGELFF	TGTGCCAGCAGTTTGGTTAAGGGGTTGGACAGGGAGACTTACACCGGGGAGCTGTTTTTT